This paragraph reports one T cell receptor beta chain. Its antigen target is currently unknown. No base qualities exist here, and no much larger clone lies one base off it. TCRbeta CDR3 regions were amplified from genomic DNA using the immunoSEQ Assay, a bias-controlled multiplex PCR. The authors processed their data as follows. Nucleated cell counts per sample were estimated from amplification of reference gene primers within the assay. Sequence reads were collapsed and filtered to measure the absolute abundance of every unique TCRbeta CDR3 rearrangement. For each sample, productive Simpson clonality was calculated as the square root of Simpson's diversity index over productive rearrangements. The table was pulled from immuneACCESS by TCRdb, which kept in-frame rearrangements only. Such tables lose some clones; where checked, under half of the loss comes from unresolved V genes, and the rest has no known cause. V and J calls plus clone size are reproduced from that table; the DNA served to infer D and trimming. The sample table shows roughly 140,000 clones, and approximately 86% are seen once. The ten largest make up around 4.6% of the sample.

The data are from a study of blood T cell repertoires in COVID-19 (dated by TCRdb to about 2020). About the investigation overall: Collaborator samples came from the United States, Italy and Spain and covered acute and convalescent phases of COVID-19. The prospective study material was composed of cDNA or gDNA derived from T cells, B-cell-depleted T cells, or PBMCs. The dataset comprised deeply sampled blood TCRbeta repertoires from subjects exposed to, actively infected with, or recovered from COVID-19. A freely available public database, intended as a resource for researchers studying the immune response to SARS-CoV-2, is where the repertoires were released. Samples came from the ongoing ImmuneRACE study (first 160 participants) plus 1,254 subjects from 6 global collaborators. Sample metadata almost always included a de-identified subject ID, COVID-19 status, age in years and sex. Where available, HLA class I and class II types were obtained from metadata supplied by the sample provider rather than from assay-based typing.

Collaborating institutions collected whole blood in K2EDTA tubes following their own protocols. For TCRbeta analysis, collaborator samples were shipped as frozen whole blood, as isolated PBMCs, or as DNA extracted from either sample type. The CDR3 runs 15 amino acids, cysteine and phenylalanine included. CDR3 DNA only is kept here, 45 bases in frame from base 1. V is pruned by 3 bases and J by 5 bases, leaving 4 bases of the junction without a gene match. Based on the germline V gene, the CDR1 and CDR2 sequences are SGHTA and FQGNSA. General study outcomes and caveats: The amount of clinical and demographic metadata varied by source and participant and was provided uncurated.

The source is a woman aged 55 to 70 with active or convalescent COVID-19. The sequenced material came from peripheral blood. The chain couples TRBV7-2 to TRBJ2-3; TRBD2 aligns with 11 central bases. The CDR3 loop reads CASSFSGGGLDTQYF. In nucleotides, the sequence is TGTGCCAGCAGCTTTAGCGGGGGGGGCCTAGATACGCAGTATTTT.